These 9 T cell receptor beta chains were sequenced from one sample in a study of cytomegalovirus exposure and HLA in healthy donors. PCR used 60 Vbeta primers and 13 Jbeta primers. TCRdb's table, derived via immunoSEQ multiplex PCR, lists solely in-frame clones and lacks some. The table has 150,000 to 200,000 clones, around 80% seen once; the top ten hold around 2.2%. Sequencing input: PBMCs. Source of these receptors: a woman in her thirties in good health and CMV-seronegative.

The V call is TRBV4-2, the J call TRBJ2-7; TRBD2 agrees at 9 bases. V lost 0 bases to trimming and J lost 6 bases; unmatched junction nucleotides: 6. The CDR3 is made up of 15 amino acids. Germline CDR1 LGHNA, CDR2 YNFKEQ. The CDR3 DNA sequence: TGTGCCAGCAGCCAAGATGTAGCGGGAGCTAGCGAGCAGTACTTC. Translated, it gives CASSQDVAGASEQYF.

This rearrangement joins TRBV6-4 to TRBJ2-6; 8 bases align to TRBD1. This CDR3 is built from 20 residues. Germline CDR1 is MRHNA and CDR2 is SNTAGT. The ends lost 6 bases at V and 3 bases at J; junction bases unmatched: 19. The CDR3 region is CASSPTHRGSLVRGANVLTF. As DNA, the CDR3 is TGTGCCAGCAGCCCGACACACAGGGGGAGTCTTGTTCGTGGGGCCAACGTCCTGACTTTC.

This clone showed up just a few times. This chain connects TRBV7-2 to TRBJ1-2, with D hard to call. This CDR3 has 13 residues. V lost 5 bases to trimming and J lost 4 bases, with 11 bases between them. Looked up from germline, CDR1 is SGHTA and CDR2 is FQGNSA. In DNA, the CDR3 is TGTGCCAGCAGCCCCGACCGGGTCTATGGCTACACCTTC. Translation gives CASSPDRVYGYTF.

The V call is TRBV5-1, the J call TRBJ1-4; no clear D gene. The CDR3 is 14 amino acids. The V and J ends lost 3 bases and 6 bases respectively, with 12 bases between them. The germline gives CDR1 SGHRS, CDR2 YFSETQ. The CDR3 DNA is TGCGCCAGCAGCTCAAGGTTTGCGGATGAAAAACTGTTTTTT. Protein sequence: CASSSRFADEKLFF. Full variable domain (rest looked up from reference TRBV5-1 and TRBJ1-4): KAGVTQTPRYLIKTRGQQVTLSCSPISGHRSVSWYQQTPGQGLQFLFEYFSETQRNKGNFPGRFSGRQFSNSRSEMNVSTLELGDSALYLCASSSRFADEKLFFGSGTQLSVL.

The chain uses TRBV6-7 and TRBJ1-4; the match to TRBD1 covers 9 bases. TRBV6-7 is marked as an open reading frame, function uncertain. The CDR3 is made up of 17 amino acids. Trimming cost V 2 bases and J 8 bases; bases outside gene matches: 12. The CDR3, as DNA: TGTGCCAGCAGTTACCCGAAACGGGGACAGGGCCGAGAAAAACTGTTTTTT. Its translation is CASSYPKRGQGREKLFF.

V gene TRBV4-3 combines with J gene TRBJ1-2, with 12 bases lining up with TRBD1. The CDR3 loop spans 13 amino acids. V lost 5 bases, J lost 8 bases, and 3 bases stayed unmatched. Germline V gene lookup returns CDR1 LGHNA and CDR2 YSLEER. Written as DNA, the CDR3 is TGCGCCAGCAGCGGGACAGGGGGCTACGGCTACACCTTC. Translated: CASSGTGGYGYTF.

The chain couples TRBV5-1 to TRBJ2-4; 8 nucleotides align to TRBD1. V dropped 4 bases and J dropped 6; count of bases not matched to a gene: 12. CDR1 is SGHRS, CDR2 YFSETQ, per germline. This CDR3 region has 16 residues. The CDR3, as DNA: TGCGCCAGCAGCCTGGAAAGCAGGGGGCTCGGAAACATTCAGTACTTC. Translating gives CASSLESRGLGNIQYF.

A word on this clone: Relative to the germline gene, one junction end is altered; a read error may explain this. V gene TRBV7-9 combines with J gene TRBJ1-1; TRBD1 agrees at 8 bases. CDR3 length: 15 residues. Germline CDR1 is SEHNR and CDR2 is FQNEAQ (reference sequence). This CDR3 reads CSSSSQGARASEAFF. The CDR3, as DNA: TGTTCCAGCAGCTCCCAGGGGGCGCGTGCCTCCGAAGCTTTCTTT.

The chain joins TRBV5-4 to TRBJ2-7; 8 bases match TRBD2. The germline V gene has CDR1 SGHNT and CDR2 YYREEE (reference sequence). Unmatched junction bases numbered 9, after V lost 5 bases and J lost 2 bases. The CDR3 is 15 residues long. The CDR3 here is CASRRSGEPPYEQYF. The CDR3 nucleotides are TGTGCCAGCAGACGTAGCGGGGAACCCCCCTACGAGCAGTACTTC.